These 19 T cell receptor beta chains share one sample of origin, sequenced in a study of cytomegalovirus exposure and HLA in healthy donors. Researchers ran the PCR with 60 Vbeta and 13 Jbeta primers. TCRdb's copy holds only in-frame clones and misses some; the assay was immunoSEQ multiplex PCR. The table shows 180,000 or so clones, with 72% occurring only once. Sequenced: PBMCs. These receptors were obtained from a human donor in good health.

V and J are TRBV7-9 and TRBJ1-5; TRBD1 matches 9 bases. J lost 1 base, V lost 0 bases, and 1 base had no gene match. CDR1 SEHNR and CDR2 FQNEAQ come from the germline V gene (reference sequence). The CDR3 contains 16 residues. The DNA of the CDR3 is TGTGCCAGCAGCTTAGCGGGACAGGGAAGCAATCAGCCCCAGCATTTT. This encodes CASSLAGQGSNQPQHF.

The chain is built from TRBV7-8 and TRBJ1-1, with 9 bases that match TRBD1. Trimming took 5 bases from V and 6 from J; bases not matched to a gene: 13. This CDR3 contains 16 residues. The germline CDR1 and CDR2 sequences are SGHVS and FQNEAQ. Here the CDR3 reads CASSPGTGRGNAEAFF. CDR3 coding DNA: TGTGCCAGCAGCCCCGGGACAGGGCGGGGAAACGCTGAAGCTTTCTTT. Using reference TRBV7-8 and TRBJ1-1 for the parts outside the CDR3, the full variable domain is GAGVSQSPRYKVAKRGQDVALRCDPISGHVSLFWYQQALGQGPEFLTYFQNEAQLDKSGLPSDRFFAERPEGSVSTLKIQRTQQEDSAVYLCASSPGTGRGNAEAFFGQGTRLTVV.

As to this clone: Within the sample, other DNA sequences also encode this same CDR3. The chain has TRBV7-3 and TRBJ2-1; unclear D gene. CDR3 length: 14 amino acids. The V gene lost 5 bases and the J gene lost 0 bases, with 8 bases spanning the gap. CDR1 and CDR2 from the germline V gene are SGHTA and FQGTGA. The CDR3 spells CASSRDFSYNEQFF. CDR3 sequence (DNA): TGTGCCAGCAGCAGAGACTTCTCCTACAATGAGCAGTTCTTC.

The chain recombines TRBV6-1 with TRBJ1-5; perhaps TRBD1 as D (6 bases). V lost 5 bases, J lost 1 base, and 12 bases lay in between. The length of the CDR3 is 15 residues. The germline V gene has CDR1 MNHNS and CDR2 SASEGT. In DNA, the CDR3 is TGTGCCAGCAGTAAACAGGGAAAGAGCAATCAGCCCCAGCATTTT. Its translation: CASSKQGKSNQPQHF.

The sample holds one count of this clone. A junction boundary mismatches the germline segment, possibly from a read error. This chain uses TRBV7-7 with TRBJ2-3, with D tentatively TRBD1 or TRBD2 (5 bases each). The CDR3 totals 15 residues. Germline CDR1 and CDR2: SSHAT and FNYEAQ (reference sequence). The CDR3 sequence: CASSLEGRVGDTQYF. For the CDR3, the DNA is TGTGCTAGCAGCTTAGAGGGCAGGGTGGGAGATACGCAGTATTTT.

The genes are TRBV7-2 and TRBJ1-2; 7 nucleotides align to TRBD1. Losses at the gene ends were 1 base for V and 3 bases for J; bases not matched to a gene: 5. This CDR3 is 15 amino acids long. The germline V gene encodes CDR1 SGHTA and CDR2 FQGNSA. The CDR3 region is CASSLDRGGDYGYTF. The CDR3 DNA reads TGTGCCAGCAGCTTAGACAGAGGGGGCGACTATGGCTACACCTTC.

The rearrangement links TRBV27 to TRBJ2-3, with 11 positions matching TRBD2. Germline values: CDR1 MNHEY, CDR2 SMNVEV (reference sequence). With V trimmed by 6 bases and J by 0 bases, 2 bases remained unmatched. The length of the CDR3 is 15 residues. The CDR3 sequence: CASRASGGSTDTQYF. CDR3 sequence (DNA): TGTGCCAGCAGGGCTAGCGGGGGGAGCACAGATACGCAGTATTTT.

The chain is built from TRBV7-2 and TRBJ2-1; D uncertain. With 1 base removed from V and 0 bases from J, the gap between germline ends came to 10 bases. From germline, CDR1 is SGHTA and CDR2 FQGNSA. This CDR3 has 16 residues. The CDR3 sequence: CASSLDPGSSYNEQFF. The DNA of the CDR3 is TGTGCCAGCAGCTTAGACCCAGGAAGCTCCTACAATGAGCAGTTCTTC.

The chain recombines TRBV30 with TRBJ2-7, with a possible D match to TRBD1 (5 bases). Germline V gene data show CDR1 as GTSNPN and CDR2 as SVGIG (reference sequence). The CDR3 length is 12 residues. Deletions cut 0 bases from V and 5 bases from J, with 8 bases between. CDR3 sequence: CAWSVGVDEQYF. The CDR3 DNA reads as TGTGCCTGGAGTGTAGGGGTGGACGAGCAGTACTTC. The complete variable domain, with remaining parts taken from reference TRBV30 and TRBJ2-7, reads SQTIHQWPATLVQPVGSPLSLECTVEGTSNPNLYWYRQAAGRGLQLLFYSVGIGQISSEVPQNLSASRPQDRQFILSSKKLLLSDSGFYLCAWSVGVDEQYFGPGTRLTVT.

This sequence joins TRBV5-1 and TRBJ1-6; D remains ambiguous. Germline CDR1 reads SGHRS; CDR2 reads YFSETQ. CDR3 size: 16 residues. With 4 bases removed from V and 7 bases from J, the gap between germline ends came to 18 bases. The CDR3 is CASSPGMRAGNSPLHF. The CDR3, as DNA: TGCGCCAGCAGCCCGGGGATGAGGGCGGGCAATTCACCCCTCCACTTT.

The V and J genes are TRBV30 and TRBJ2-7; D is unresolved. Germline lookup yields CDR1 GTSNPN and CDR2 SVGIG (reference sequence). Trimming took 4 bases from V and 6 from J, leaving 13 bases between them. The CDR3 length is 12 residues. The CDR3 here is CAWNPSGGEQYF. CDR3 bases: TGTGCCTGGAATCCATCCGGCGGCGAGCAGTACTTC.

This chain uses TRBV19 with TRBJ1-1; possible D gene TRBD1, 5 bases. Germline values: CDR1 LNHDA, CDR2 SQIVND (reference sequence). This CDR3 has 12 amino acids. V gave up 3 bases and J gave up 8 bases, with 10 bases separating them. The CDR3 here is CASSIPRGEAFF. In DNA form, the CDR3 reads TGTGCCAGTAGTATCCCCCGGGGGGAAGCTTTCTTT.

This clone appeared a few times. DNA for the CDR3: TGTGCCAGCAGTCCGGGGGTATTCCCTCCGGGGGGTTTCTTT. It encodes CASSPGVFPPGGFF. J is TRBJ1-1 and V is TRBV27; D is possibly TRBD1 (5 bases). The V end lost 5 bases, the J end lost 13 bases, and 23 bases lay between the germline ends. The CDR3 runs 14 residues. Germline CDR1 and CDR2: MNHEY and SMNVEV (reference sequence).

This chain uses TRBV13 with TRBJ2-5, with 9 bases identical to TRBD2. J gave up 5 bases and V 5 bases, and 9 bases lay outside the gene matches. CDR1 PRHDT and CDR2 FYEKMQ come from the germline V gene (reference sequence). The CDR3 has 15 amino acids. CDR3 sequence (DNA): TGTGCCAGCAGCAAAAGGGGACTAGCTGGTGAGACCCAGTACTTC. It translates to CASSKRGLAGETQYF.

The rearrangement links TRBV18 to TRBJ1-2; 8 bases map to TRBD1. Germline loops: CDR1 KGHSH, CDR2 LQKENI. The CDR3 runs to 15 residues. J gave up 7 bases and V 3 bases, and 10 bases lay outside the gene matches. The CDR3 protein is CASSPLLQGEGGYTF. DNA for the CDR3: TGTGCCAGCTCACCTTTACTACAGGGGGAAGGTGGCTACACCTTC. The entire variable domain, with the rest obtained from reference TRBV18 and TRBJ1-2, is as follows: NAGVMQNPRHLVRRRGQEARLRCSPMKGHSHVYWYRQLPEEGLKFMVYLQKENIIDESGMPKERFSAEFPKEGPSILRIQQVVRGDSAAYFCASSPLLQGEGGYTFGSGTRLTVV.

A note on this clone: Just one base apart from a much larger clone, this may be a read error. This chain links TRBV11-3 with TRBJ2-2, with TRBD1 matching 7 bases. Germline assignment: CDR1 SGHNT and CDR2 YENEEA. V shed 4 bases, J shed 6 bases, and the junction held 2 bases outside the gene matches. The CDR3 contains 13 residues. CDR3 in DNA: TGTGCCAGCAGCTCGACAGGGCCCGGGGAGCTGTTTTTT. It encodes CASSSTGPGELFF.

This rearrangement joins TRBV15 to TRBJ2-5, with a possible D match to TRBD1 (5 bases). The length of the CDR3 is 15 residues. Trimming cost V 1 base and J 5 bases, with 14 bases left between them. Germline lookup yields CDR1 LNHNV and CDR2 YYDKDF (reference sequence). CDR3: CATSRVLSGWETQYF. CDR3 in DNA: TGTGCCACCAGCAGAGTTTTATCAGGGTGGGAGACCCAGTACTTC.

The table lists this clone with a few counts. V gene TRBV25-1 combines with J gene TRBJ1-6; TRBD1 matches at 7 bases. CDR1 is MGHDK, CDR2 SYGVNS, per germline. The V and J ends lost 6 bases and 5 bases, in that order; junction bases with no gene match: 13. This CDR3 spans 17 amino acids. CDR3 DNA sequence: TGTGCCAGCAGCGGATCTTCGACAGGGAGCCATAATTCACCCCTCCACTTT. As protein: CASSGSSTGSHNSPLHF.

DNA of the CDR3: TGCGCCAGCAGCCCAGGAGACAGGAATACTGAAGCTTTCTTT. Translating it yields CASSPGDRNTEAFF. This chain links TRBV5-1 with TRBJ1-1, with D perhaps matching TRBD1 (6 bases). The CDR3 is 14 amino acids. Germline V gene data show CDR1 as SGHRS and CDR2 as YFSETQ. V lost 4 bases to trimming and J lost 5 bases, with 15 bases between them. The variable domain in full, completed from reference TRBV5-1 and TRBJ1-1, reads KAGVTQTPRYLIKTRGQQVTLSCSPISGHRSVSWYQQTPGQGLQFLFEYFSETQRNKGNFPGRFSGRQFSNSRSEMNVSTLELGDSALYLCASSPGDRNTEAFFGQGTRLTVV.